What follows are 8 T cell receptor beta chains derived from one specimen sequenced in a study of lymphopenia after photon versus proton radiotherapy. Profiling relied on immunoSEQ multiplex PCR, and the TCRdb table lists in-frame clones only, not all of them. The table includes roughly 18,000 clones, 92% detected once. The sample consisted of peripheral blood, taken from a patient treated with photon-based radiotherapy. These receptors were taken from a middle-aged woman with cholangiocarcinoma.

This clone was detected only a few times. V gene TRBV5-1 combines with J gene TRBJ2-5, with a weak D call TRBD2 (6 bases). The CDR3 has 15 residues. Deletions cut 0 bases from V and 5 bases from J, with 14 bases between. The germline CDR1 and CDR2 sequences are SGHRS and YFSETQ. As DNA, the CDR3 is TGCGCCAGCAGCTTGGAACTAGCAGCAGGGGAGACCCAGTACTTC. This codes for CASSLELAAGETQYF. The full variable domain, rest sourced from reference TRBV5-1 and TRBJ2-5, is KAGVTQTPRYLIKTRGQQVTLSCSPISGHRSVSWYQQTPGQGLQFLFEYFSETQRNKGNFPGRFSGRQFSNSRSEMNVSTLELGDSALYLCASSLELAAGETQYFGPGTRLLVL.

The chain uses TRBV7-2 and TRBJ2-2; D ambiguous. The germline V gene has CDR1 SGHTA and CDR2 FQGNSA. V lost 5 bases, J lost 0 bases, and 10 bases lay in between. This CDR3 is 15 amino acids long. The CDR3 coding sequence is TGTGCCAGCAGCGTCGACCCAACGAACACCGGGGAGCTGTTTTTT. Protein sequence: CASSVDPTNTGELFF.

V gene TRBV5-1 combines with J gene TRBJ2-1; TRBD1 is a possible D gene (5 bases). The ends were cut back, 4 bases at V and 0 bases at J, with 11 bases in the middle. Germline V gives CDR1 SGHRS, CDR2 YFSETQ. This CDR3 comprises 15 residues. The CDR3 DNA is TGCGCCAGCAGCCCCCAAGGGGACTCCTACAATGAGCAGTTCTTC. Translated: CASSPQGDSYNEQFF.

V is TRBV30 and J is TRBJ2-1; perhaps TRBD1 as D (6 bases). The CDR3 contains 12 residues. The V gene's germline CDR1 is GTSNPN and CDR2 SVGIG (reference sequence). The CDR3 protein is CAYRTAYNEQFF. CDR3 coding DNA: TGTGCTTATCGGACAGCCTACAATGAGCAGTTCTTC. The entire variable domain, with the rest obtained from reference TRBV30 and TRBJ2-1, is as follows: SQTIHQWPATLVQPVGSPLSLECTVEGTSNPNLYWYRQAAGRGLQLLFYSVGIGQISSEVPQNLSASRPQDRQFILSSKKLLLSDSGFYLCAYRTAYNEQFFGPGTRLTVL.

The chain carries TRBV2 and TRBJ1-2, with D unclear. This CDR3 comprises 12 residues. Germline V gene sequence: CDR1 SNHLY, CDR2 FYNNEI. V was cut by 6 bases and J by 8 bases, with 13 bases left in between. CDR3 DNA: TGTGCCAGCAGCTGGGCCACGGTAGGCTACACCTTC. Amino acids: CASSWATVGYTF.

The chain links TRBV4-3 to TRBJ1-1; the D gene is possibly TRBD1 (5 bases). This CDR3 is 17 amino acids long. Germline V gene lookup returns CDR1 LGHNA and CDR2 YSLEER. Trimming took off 0 bases at V and 1 base at J, with 15 bases between the two ends. The CDR3 loop is CASSQDLGGNSNTEAFF. CDR3 nucleotides: TGCGCCAGCAGCCAAGATTTGGGGGGGAATTCGAACACTGAAGCTTTCTTT.

V and J are TRBV6-5 and TRBJ1-2; the D is unclear. The V gene lost 0 bases and the J gene lost 5 bases, with 13 bases spanning the gap. The germline V gene has CDR1 MNHEY and CDR2 SVGAGI. This CDR3 has 15 amino acids. Here the CDR3 reads CASSYSVHGLYGYTF. Written as DNA, the CDR3 is TGTGCCAGCAGTTACTCGGTACATGGCCTTTATGGCTACACCTTC.

This clone is a singleton in its sample. J is TRBJ1-2 and V is TRBV5-1; no clear D gene. Germline loops: CDR1 SGHRS, CDR2 YFSETQ. The CDR3 consists of 14 residues. V was trimmed by 5 bases and J by 0 bases, leaving 11 bases between them. The CDR3 reads CASRWTESNYGYTF. CDR3 coding DNA: TGCGCCAGCAGATGGACTGAGTCTAACTATGGCTACACCTTC.